This passage covers 30 T cell receptor beta chains from one sample sequenced in a study of blood T cell repertoires in COVID-19. The method was immunoSEQ multiplex PCR; TCRdb's version includes in-frame clones alone and lacks a portion of them. The sample yields around 97,000 clones, roughly 90% seen once. The source material was peripheral blood. These receptors were obtained from a woman in her fifties or sixties with acute or convalescent COVID-19.

The genes are TRBV2 and TRBJ1-2; TRBD1 matches 7 bases. Looked up from germline, CDR1 is SNHLY and CDR2 is FYNNEI. CDR3 length: 13 residues. After removal of 6 bases from V and 7 bases from J, the junction contained 8 bases not matched to a gene. The CDR3 nucleotides read TGTGCCAGCAGACCCGAGACAGGGAGTGGCTACACCTTC. Translated: CASRPETGSGYTF.

The genes are TRBV19 and TRBJ1-2; 7 bases match TRBD1. The germline V gene encodes CDR1 LNHDA and CDR2 SQIVND (reference sequence). The CDR3 extends over 16 amino acids. J gave up 2 bases and V 7 bases, and 13 bases lay outside the gene matches. CDR3 bases: TGTGCCAGTACCTTGGGGACAGCCGATTCCAACTATGGCTACACCTTC. This sequence encodes CASTLGTADSNYGYTF. Supplemented by reference TRBV19 and TRBJ1-2, the full variable domain reads DGGITQSPKYLFRKEGQNVTLSCEQNLNHDAMYWYRQDPGQGLRLIYYSQIVNDFQKGDIAEGYSVSREKKESFPLTVTSAQKNPTAFYLCASTLGTADSNYGYTFGSGTRLTVV.

V and J are TRBV18 and TRBJ1-2; 7 bases agree with TRBD1. Germline lookup yields CDR1 KGHSH and CDR2 LQKENI. The CDR3 has 16 residues. Germline trimming cut 6 bases from V and 0 bases from J; bases unmatched to any gene: 10. The CDR3 loop is CASSPRQGAPNYGYTF. CDR3 in DNA: TGTGCCAGCTCCCCCCGACAGGGCGCACCTAACTATGGCTACACCTTC.

The chain links TRBV10-3 to TRBJ2-3; maybe TRBD2 (6 bases). Germline V CDR1 and CDR2: ENHRY, SYGVKD. The CDR3 spans 15 residues. V was cut by 0 bases and J by 6 bases, with 13 bases left in between. The CDR3 region has the DNA TGTGCCATCAGTGAGTCAGTGAGGGAGGCCGATACGCAGTATTTT. Amino acids: CAISESVREADTQYF.

V and J are TRBV4-1 and TRBJ1-5; 12 positions agree with TRBD1. The CDR3 contains 18 residues. J was trimmed by 7 bases and V by 1 base; bases with no gene match: 11. The germline V gene encodes CDR1 MGHRA and CDR2 YSYEKL. As DNA, the CDR3 is TGCGCCAGCAGCCAAGGGGGACAGGGGGCTTACCAGACCCAGCCCCAGCATTTT. Its protein is CASSQGGQGAYQTQPQHF.

The chain couples TRBV7-3 to TRBJ2-3; D might be TRBD2 (6 bases). V was clipped by 5 bases and J by 4 bases, with 13 bases between them. There are 14 residues in the CDR3. CDR1 is SGHTA, CDR2 FQGTGA, per germline. In nucleotides, the CDR3 is TGTGCCAGCAGCCCCTCTAGCGCAGCAGATACGCAGTATTTT. This encodes CASSPSSAADTQYF.

Written as DNA, the CDR3 is TGTGCCAGCAGCCCAGGAGCTAGCGGGAGTGAGACCCAGTACTTC. It encodes CASSPGASGSETQYF. V and J are TRBV7-9 and TRBJ2-5, with 10 bases matching TRBD2. Losses at the gene ends were 5 bases for V and 5 bases for J; bases not matched to a gene: 8. The CDR3 is 15 residues long. Germline CDR1 SEHNR, CDR2 FQNEAQ (reference sequence). The full variable domain, in which reference TRBV7-9 and TRBJ2-5 provide the parts outside the CDR3, is DTGVSQNPRHKITKRGQNVTFRCDPISEHNRLYWYRQTLGQGPEFLTYFQNEAQLEKSRLLSDRFSAERPKGSFSTLEIQRTEQGDSAMYLCASSPGASGSETQYFGPGTRLLVL.

V usage is TRBV5-1 and J usage is TRBJ1-2; 8 bases agree with TRBD1. CDR3 size: 14 residues. Germline assignment: CDR1 SGHRS and CDR2 YFSETQ. V shed 4 bases, J shed 3 bases, and the junction held 5 bases outside the gene matches. CDR3 amino acids: CASSPGTGHYGYTF. CDR3 nucleotides: TGCGCCAGCAGCCCGGGGACAGGACACTATGGCTACACCTTC.

V and J are TRBV28 and TRBJ2-1; TRBD1 is a possible D gene (6 bases). The CDR3 length is 11 residues. V was trimmed by 7 bases and J by 8 bases, leaving 9 bases between them. Germline values: CDR1 MDHEN, CDR2 SYDVKM. The CDR3: CASTGGHEQFF. As DNA, the CDR3 is TGTGCCAGCACTGGGGGCCATGAGCAGTTCTTC.

This rearrangement joins TRBV30 to TRBJ2-7; 7 bases align to TRBD1. V was pared by 0 bases and J by 0 bases, with 8 bases of the junction left unmatched. CDR3 length equals 16 residues. Germline assignment: CDR1 GTSNPN and CDR2 SVGIG (reference sequence). The CDR3 loop reads CAWSVRGQLSSYEQYF. DNA for the CDR3: TGTGCCTGGAGTGTACGGGGACAGCTGAGCTCCTACGAGCAGTACTTC.

The genes are TRBV5-1 and TRBJ1-2, with no clear D. The germline V gene has CDR1 SGHRS and CDR2 YFSETQ. Trimming removed 6 bases from V and 8 bases from J, with 20 bases in between. The CDR3 spans 14 residues. CDR3: CASTWGGSARGYTF. The DNA of the CDR3 is TGCGCCAGCACCTGGGGAGGGAGCGCTCGGGGCTACACCTTC.

The chain combines TRBV7-9 with TRBJ1-2; D remains ambiguous. This CDR3 comprises 14 residues. Deletions cut 3 bases from V and 8 bases from J, with 16 bases between. Per the germline V gene, CDR1 is SEHNR and CDR2 is FQNEAQ (reference sequence). CDR3 sequence (DNA): TGTGCCAGCAGCTTTGATCGACCCACGGGGGGCTACACCTTC. Residues: CASSFDRPTGGYTF. Combining the CDR3 with reference TRBV7-9 and TRBJ1-2 gives the whole variable domain DTGVSQNPRHKITKRGQNVTFRCDPISEHNRLYWYRQTLGQGPEFLTYFQNEAQLEKSRLLSDRFSAERPKGSFSTLEIQRTEQGDSAMYLCASSFDRPTGGYTFGSGTRLTVV.

V usage is TRBV28 and J usage is TRBJ2-1; possible D gene TRBD1, 6 bases. This CDR3 is built from 15 residues. Germline V CDR1 and CDR2: MDHEN, SYDVKM. The V and J ends lost 7 bases and 6 bases respectively, with 19 bases between them. In nucleotides, the CDR3 is TGTGCCAGCACCCCTACCCATGGCAGGGGCAATGAGCAGTTCTTC. Its protein product is CASTPTHGRGNEQFF.

In the case of this clone: Other nucleotide sequences from this sample produce the same CDR3. The chain combines TRBV6-6 with TRBJ1-1; D is unresolved. This CDR3 spans 15 amino acids. Germline CDR1 and CDR2: MNHNY and SVGAGI (reference sequence). Trimming took off 0 bases at V and 2 bases at J, with 10 bases between the two ends. DNA of the CDR3: TGTGCCAGCAGTTACTCGCGGCAGCCAAACACTGAAGCTTTCTTT. Translated: CASSYSRQPNTEAFF.

J is TRBJ1-5 and V is TRBV15; D perhaps matches TRBD1 (5 bases). This CDR3 region has 14 residues. With 5 bases removed from V and 5 bases from J, the gap between germline ends came to 13 bases. Germline V gene data show CDR1 as LNHNV and CDR2 as YYDKDF (reference sequence). In DNA, the CDR3 is TGTGCCACCAGCGAATCAGGGAACGATCAGCCCCAGCATTTT. It translates to CATSESGNDQPQHF.

The chain uses TRBV30 and TRBJ2-5, with D possibly TRBD2 on 6 matching bases. CDR3 length equals 12 residues. Per the germline V gene, CDR1 is GTSNPN and CDR2 is SVGIG (reference sequence). V was cut by 2 bases and J by 4 bases, with 8 bases left in between. The CDR3, as DNA: TGTGCCTGGAGTCCCGGGAGAGAGACCCAGTACTTC. Translating it yields CAWSPGRETQYF.

This clone appeared a few times. This chain joins TRBV27 and TRBJ1-6; tentative D call: TRBD1 (5 bases). Per the germline V gene, CDR1 is MNHEY and CDR2 is SMNVEV (reference sequence). V was pared by 0 bases and J by 7 bases, with 13 bases between. This CDR3 region has 16 residues. CDR3 loop: CASSLSGGRPNSPLHF. The CDR3 DNA follows: TGTGCCAGCAGTTTATCGGGGGGACGGCCAAATTCACCCCTCCACTTT.

The chain has TRBV28 and TRBJ2-1, with 7 bases aligning to TRBD2. Germline-derived CDR1 and CDR2 are MDHEN and SYDVKM. Losses at the gene ends were 10 bases for V and 2 bases for J; bases not matched to a gene: 11. The CDR3 is made up of 15 amino acids. CDR3 sequence: CAIREAIKPYNEQFF. The CDR3 nucleotides are TGTGCCATCCGGGAGGCCATCAAGCCCTACAATGAGCAGTTCTTC.

J is TRBJ1-1 and V is TRBV28, with 8 bases identical to TRBD1. Looked up from germline, CDR1 is MDHEN and CDR2 is SYDVKM. Unmatched junction bases numbered 9, after V lost 5 bases and J lost 13 bases. The CDR3 is 12 amino acids. The CDR3 loop reads CASSLRGRVDFF. DNA for the CDR3: TGTGCCAGCAGTCTCAGGGGGCGCGTTGATTTCTTT.

The genes are TRBV24-1 and TRBJ2-5; D possibly corresponds to TRBD1 (6 bases). V lost 9 bases and J 2 bases, leaving 15 bases between the germline ends. Germline-derived CDR1 and CDR2 are KGHDR and SFDVKD. The CDR3 covers 14 residues. The CDR3 DNA sequence: TGTGCCACCTCAGTGACAGGCTCTCAAGAGACCCAGTACTTC. This codes for CATSVTGSQETQYF.

This chain uses TRBV7-3 with TRBJ2-3; 7 positions match TRBD1. CDR3 length: 15 residues. Per the germline V gene, CDR1 is SGHTA and CDR2 is FQGTGA. J lost 3 bases, V lost 3 bases, and 6 bases had no gene match. CDR3 in amino acids: CASSFRQGRTDTQYF. CDR3 DNA: TGTGCCAGCAGCTTCCGACAGGGTAGGACAGATACGCAGTATTTT.

The rearrangement joins TRBV4-2 to TRBJ2-3; D is perhaps TRBD1 (6 bases). V was shortened by 4 bases and J by 5 bases, with 22 bases between the two germline ends. Germline V gene sequence: CDR1 LGHNA, CDR2 YNFKEQ. The CDR3 loop spans 17 amino acids. CDR3: CASSPGWTAAGQDTQYF. The DNA of the CDR3 is TGTGCCAGCAGCCCTGGGTGGACAGCGGCAGGACAAGATACGCAGTATTTT.

V gene TRBV27 combines with J gene TRBJ1-1, with 8 nucleotides matching TRBD1. The germline gives CDR1 MNHEY, CDR2 SMNVEV (reference sequence). Trimming cost V 6 bases and J 4 bases; bases outside gene matches: 4. The CDR3 contains 13 residues. The DNA of the CDR3 is TGTGCCAGCAGCCAGGGGGCGGGCACTGAAGCTTTCTTT. Residues: CASSQGAGTEAFF.

The chain has TRBV6-5 and TRBJ1-1, with 11 bases matching TRBD1. CDR3 length: 13 residues. CDR1 MNHEY and CDR2 SVGAGI come from the germline V gene. V was clipped by 6 bases and J by 7 bases; unmatched bases: 4. The CDR3 DNA sequence: TGTGCCAGCAGGTTGGGACAGGGGGATGAAGCTTTCTTT. Translating gives CASRLGQGDEAFF.

This clone has a handful of counts. The gene calls are TRBV29-1 and TRBJ1-1; 7 bases are a match to TRBD1. The CDR3 totals 13 residues. V gave up 5 bases and J gave up 2 bases; unmatched junction bases: 5. Germline V gives CDR1 SQVTM, CDR2 ANQGSEA. CDR3: CSVMTGPNTEAFF. The CDR3 bases are TGCAGCGTTATGACAGGGCCCAACACTGAAGCTTTCTTT.

V gene TRBV2 combines with J gene TRBJ2-1; D possibly corresponds to TRBD1 (5 bases). Germline values: CDR1 SNHLY, CDR2 FYNNEI. This CDR3 comprises 11 residues. The germline V and J ends were trimmed by 6 bases and 14 bases, with 14 bases remaining between them. CDR3 protein: CASSSGRFEFF. The CDR3 nucleotides read TGTGCCAGCAGCTCAGGGCGTTTTGAGTTCTTC.

With respect to this clone: Other DNA sequences from this sample encode an identical CDR3 as well. This rearrangement joins TRBV19 to TRBJ1-3; D uncertain. Germline assignment: CDR1 LNHDA and CDR2 SQIVND (reference sequence). The CDR3 spans 14 residues. V gave up 3 bases and J gave up 0 bases, with 6 bases separating them. The CDR3: CASSISSSGNTIYF. Written as DNA, the CDR3 is TGTGCCAGTAGTATTTCCAGCTCTGGAAACACCATATATTTT.

To note about this clone: One end of the junction is discordant with germline, which a read error may explain. This chain uses TRBV12-3 or TRBV12-4 with TRBJ2-1, with a tentative D call TRBD2 (5 bases). This CDR3 has 12 amino acids. The CDR3 nucleotides are TGTGCCAGCAGCTTAGCGTACGAGGAGCAGTTCTTC. It specifies CASSLAYEEQFF.

This chain links TRBV27 with TRBJ1-1, with D perhaps TRBD1 (5 bases). With 5 bases removed from V and 4 bases from J, the gap between germline ends came to 11 bases. Germline V gene lookup returns CDR1 MNHEY and CDR2 SMNVEV (reference sequence). CDR3 length: 13 amino acids. This CDR3 is CASSNPGGTEAFF. CDR3 bases: TGTGCCAGCAGTAATCCCGGGGGCACTGAAGCTTTCTTT.

The chain couples TRBV18 to TRBJ1-1; 9 positions agree with TRBD1. With V trimmed by 3 bases and J by 5 bases, 4 bases remained unmatched. The CDR3 consists of 14 residues. CDR1 is KGHSH, CDR2 LQKENI, per germline. DNA of the CDR3: TGTGCCAGCTCACCCTCAGGGACAGGGACTGAAGCTTTCTTT. Translating it yields CASSPSGTGTEAFF.